A single sample is the source of the 2 T cell receptor beta chains below, sequenced in a study of cytomegalovirus exposure and HLA in healthy donors. This PCR relied on a set of 60 Vbeta primers and 13 Jbeta primers. This table comes from immunoSEQ multiplex PCR, and its TCRdb copy is limited to in-frame clones, with some not included. The sample holds 70,000 to 75,000 clones; about two thirds are singletons and the top ten take 12%. The sample consisted of PBMCs. Source of these receptors: a middle-aged woman in good health and CMV-seropositive.

The V call is TRBV6-5, the J call TRBJ1-2; 7 bases line up with TRBD1. Germline V lookup: CDR1 MNHEY, CDR2 SVGAGI. V lost 5 bases to trimming and J lost 7 bases; unmatched junction nucleotides: 13. The CDR3 loop spans 15 amino acids. In nucleotides, the CDR3 is TGTGCCAGCAGTCGACGACAGGGAGATCTGGGTGGCTACACCTTC. Protein: CASSRRQGDLGGYTF.

The chain employs TRBV19 and TRBJ1-2, with D uncertain. Germline CDR1 LNHDA, CDR2 SQIVND (reference sequence). The CDR3 sequence is 15 residues long. The V end lost 5 bases, the J end lost 0 bases, and 13 bases lay between the germline ends. For the CDR3, the DNA is TGTGCCAGTAGTGTCCAGCTAGGAGCTAACTATGGCTACACCTTC. Translation gives CASSVQLGANYGYTF.